Described below is a single TCR beta chain sequence and its context. The data belong to a study of blood T cell repertoires in COVID-19. In the original analysis: Reference gene primer amplification gave nucleated cell count estimates. Sequencing was performed with immunoSEQ multiplex PCR; in TCRdb, only in-frame clones are kept and a portion is missing. The V and J calls and clone size were taken over from that table, and D and trimming were inferred from the DNA. The sample records some 170,000 clones, over 85% being singletons. Trimming at V came to 0 bases and at J to 4 bases, leaving 6 bases not matched to a gene. The CDR3 is 16 residues long. CDR1 is SGDLS and CDR2 is YYNGEE in the germline V gene.

The specimen sequenced was peripheral blood. The rearrangement links TRBV9 to TRBJ1-3; 8 bases align to TRBD1. This TCR was sampled from a woman in her sixties or seventies with COVID-19, enrolled during active disease. The CDR3 sequence: CASSVASGGSGNTIYF. The CDR3, as DNA: TGTGCCAGCAGCGTAGCTTCAGGGGGCTCGGGAAACACCATATATTTT.